This T cell receptor (beta chain) stems from a study of TIL therapy for anti-PD-1-resistant metastatic lung cancer. Overall study: Progressing patients received lymphodepletion, expanded TIL infusion and IL-2.

Trimming stripped 2 bases from V and 5 bases from J, with 12 bases between. From germline, CDR1 is GTSNPN and CDR2 SVGIG (reference sequence). This CDR3 spans 13 amino acids. The time point was: pre-treatment sample, taken before nivolumab and TIL therapy. The immunoSEQ assay was v3. Sequencing used immunoSEQ multiplex PCR; TCRdb keeps in-frame clones, though not all of them. Of about 60,000 clones listed, roughly 84% were seen once; the top ten hold 2% to 3%. Sequenced here: blood, sampled at baseline. V usage is TRBV30 and J usage is TRBJ1-2; D is unclear. The origin of this receptor is a person aged 30 to 80 with non-small cell lung cancer. The CDR3 coding sequence is TGTGCCTGGAGTCATAGCGGGAATTATGGCTACACCTTC. Protein: CAWSHSGNYGYTF.